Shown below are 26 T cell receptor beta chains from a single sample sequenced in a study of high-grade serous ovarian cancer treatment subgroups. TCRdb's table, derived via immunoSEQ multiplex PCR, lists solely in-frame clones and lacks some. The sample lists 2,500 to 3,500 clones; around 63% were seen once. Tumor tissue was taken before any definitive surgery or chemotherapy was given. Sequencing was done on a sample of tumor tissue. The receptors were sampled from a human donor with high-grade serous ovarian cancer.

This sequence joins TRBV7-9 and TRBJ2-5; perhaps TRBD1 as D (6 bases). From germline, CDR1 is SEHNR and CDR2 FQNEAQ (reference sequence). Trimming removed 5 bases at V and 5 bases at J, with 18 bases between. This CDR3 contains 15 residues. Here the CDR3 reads CASSDGTHPEETQYF. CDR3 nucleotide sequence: TGTGCCAGCAGCGACGGGACACACCCGGAGGAGACCCAGTACTTC.

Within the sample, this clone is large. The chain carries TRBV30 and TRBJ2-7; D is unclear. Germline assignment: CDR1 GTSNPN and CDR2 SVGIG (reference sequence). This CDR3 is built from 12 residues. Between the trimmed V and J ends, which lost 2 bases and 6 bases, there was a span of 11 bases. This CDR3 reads CAWSPGTLEQYF. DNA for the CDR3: TGTGCCTGGAGTCCAGGAACGCTCGAGCAGTACTTC.

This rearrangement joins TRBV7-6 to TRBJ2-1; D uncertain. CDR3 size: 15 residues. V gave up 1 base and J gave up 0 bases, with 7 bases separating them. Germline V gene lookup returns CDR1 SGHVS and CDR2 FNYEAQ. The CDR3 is CASSLVRSSYNEQFF. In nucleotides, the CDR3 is TGTGCCAGCAGCTTAGTTCGAAGCTCCTACAATGAGCAGTTCTTC.

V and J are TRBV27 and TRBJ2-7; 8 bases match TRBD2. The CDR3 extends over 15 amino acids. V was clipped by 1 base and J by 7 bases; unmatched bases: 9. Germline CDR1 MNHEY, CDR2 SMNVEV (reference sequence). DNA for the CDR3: TGTGCCAGCAGTTTATTGCGCCAGGGACTAGGAGAGCAGTACTTC. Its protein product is CASSLLRQGLGEQYF.

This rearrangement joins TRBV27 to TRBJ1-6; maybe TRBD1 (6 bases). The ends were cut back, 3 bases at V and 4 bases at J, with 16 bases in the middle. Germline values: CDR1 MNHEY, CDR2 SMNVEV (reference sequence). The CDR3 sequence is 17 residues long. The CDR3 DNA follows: TGTGCCAGCAGTTTTGGGGCCGGACAGCCTTATAATTCACCCCTCCACTTT. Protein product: CASSFGAGQPYNSPLHF.

DNA of the CDR3: TGTGCCAGCACTCGAGGACAGGGTCGCACAGATACGCAGTATTTT. This sequence encodes CASTRGQGRTDTQYF. The gene calls are TRBV2 and TRBJ2-3, with 8 bases lining up with TRBD1. J was trimmed by 1 base and V by 7 bases; bases with no gene match: 7. This CDR3 comprises 15 residues. CDR1 is SNHLY, CDR2 FYNNEI, per germline.

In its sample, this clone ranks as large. The CDR3 DNA follows: TGTGCCAGCAGTGTGCTTCCGGCGGGACCTGCCGGGGAGCTGTTTTTT. As protein: CASSVLPAGPAGELFF. The chain combines TRBV2 with TRBJ2-2; a possible D gene is TRBD2 (6 bases). The CDR3 runs 16 residues. CDR1 and CDR2 from the germline V gene are SNHLY and FYNNEI. Trimming removed 4 bases at V and 6 bases at J, with 18 bases between.

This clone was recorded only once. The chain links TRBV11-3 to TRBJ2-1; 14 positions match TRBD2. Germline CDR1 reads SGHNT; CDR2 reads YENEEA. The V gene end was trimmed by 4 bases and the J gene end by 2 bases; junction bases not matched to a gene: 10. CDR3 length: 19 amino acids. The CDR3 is CASSSSGLAGDNPYNEQFF. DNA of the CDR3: TGTGCCAGCAGCTCTTCGGGACTAGCGGGAGACAACCCCTACAATGAGCAGTTCTTC.

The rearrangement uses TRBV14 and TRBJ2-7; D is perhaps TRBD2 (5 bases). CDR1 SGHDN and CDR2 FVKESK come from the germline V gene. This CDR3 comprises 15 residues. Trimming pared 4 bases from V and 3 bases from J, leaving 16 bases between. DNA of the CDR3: TGTGCCAGCAGCCTCGGTCCGGGGTGGTTCTACGAGCAGTACTTC. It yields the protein CASSLGPGWFYEQYF.

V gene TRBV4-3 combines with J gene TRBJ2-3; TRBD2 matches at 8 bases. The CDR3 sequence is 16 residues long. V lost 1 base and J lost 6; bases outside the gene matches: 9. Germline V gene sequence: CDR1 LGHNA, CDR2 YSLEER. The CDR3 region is CASSQGIAGQGDTQYF. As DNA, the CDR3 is TGCGCCAGCAGCCAAGGGATAGCGGGGCAGGGGGATACGCAGTATTTT.

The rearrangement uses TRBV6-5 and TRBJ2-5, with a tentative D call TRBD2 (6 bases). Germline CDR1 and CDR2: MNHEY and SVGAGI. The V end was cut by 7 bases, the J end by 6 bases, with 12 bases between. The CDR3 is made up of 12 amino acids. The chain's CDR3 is CASTRDFKTQYF. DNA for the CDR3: TGTGCCAGCACCCGGGACTTTAAGACCCAGTACTTC.

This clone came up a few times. CDR3 DNA: TGTGCCAGCCGGCCTCCTCGTAGTAGCGGGGTTTCGTACCAAGAGACCCAGTACTTC. Translation: CASRPPRSSGVSYQETQYF. The chain joins TRBV7-6 to TRBJ2-5, with 8 bases aligning to TRBD2. Losses at the gene ends were 8 bases for V and 0 bases for J; bases not matched to a gene: 20. Germline CDR1 SGHVS, CDR2 FNYEAQ. The CDR3 is 19 residues long. Full variable domain (outside the CDR3, taken from reference TRBV7-6 and TRBJ2-5): GAGVSQSPRYKVTKRGQDVALRCDPISGHVSLYWYRQALGQGPEFLTYFNYEAQQDKSGLPNDRFSAERPEGSISTLTIQRTEQRDSAMYRCASRPPRSSGVSYQETQYFGPGTRLLVL.

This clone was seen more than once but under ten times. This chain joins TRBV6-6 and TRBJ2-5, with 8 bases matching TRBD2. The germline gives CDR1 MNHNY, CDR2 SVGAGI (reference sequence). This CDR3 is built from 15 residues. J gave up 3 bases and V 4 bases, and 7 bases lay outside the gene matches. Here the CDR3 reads CASSSTSAVKETQYF. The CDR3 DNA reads TGTGCCAGCAGTTCGACTAGCGCGGTAAAAGAGACCCAGTACTTC.

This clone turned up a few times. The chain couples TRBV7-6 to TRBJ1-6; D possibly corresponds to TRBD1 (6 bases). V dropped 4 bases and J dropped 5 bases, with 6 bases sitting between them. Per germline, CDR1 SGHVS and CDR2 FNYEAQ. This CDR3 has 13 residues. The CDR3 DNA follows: TGTGCCAGCAGCTGGACAGATAATTCACCCCTCCACTTT. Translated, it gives CASSWTDNSPLHF.

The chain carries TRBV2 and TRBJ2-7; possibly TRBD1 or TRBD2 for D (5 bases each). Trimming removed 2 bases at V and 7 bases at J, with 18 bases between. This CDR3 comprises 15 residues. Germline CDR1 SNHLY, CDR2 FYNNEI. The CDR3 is CASSERGRGAREQYF. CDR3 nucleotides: TGTGCCAGCAGTGAAAGGGGCAGAGGGGCGCGGGAGCAGTACTTC.

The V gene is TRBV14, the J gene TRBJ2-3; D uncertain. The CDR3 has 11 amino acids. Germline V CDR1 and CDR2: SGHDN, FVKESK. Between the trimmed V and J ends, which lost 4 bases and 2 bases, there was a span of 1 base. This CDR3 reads CASSLTDTQYF. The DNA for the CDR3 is TGTGCCAGCAGCCTCACAGATACGCAGTATTTT. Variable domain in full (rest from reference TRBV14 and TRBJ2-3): EAGVTQFPSHSVIEKGQTVTLRCDPISGHDNLYWYRRVMGKEIKFLLHFVKESKQDESGMPNNRFLAERTGGTYSTLKVQPAELEDSGVYFCASSLTDTQYFGPGTRLTVL.

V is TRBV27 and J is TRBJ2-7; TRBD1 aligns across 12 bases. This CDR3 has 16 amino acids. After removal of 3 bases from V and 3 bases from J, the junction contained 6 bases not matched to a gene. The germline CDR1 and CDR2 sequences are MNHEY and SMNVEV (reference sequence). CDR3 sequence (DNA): TGTGCCAGCAGTTTCGGGACAGGGGGCAAATACTACGAGCAGTACTTC. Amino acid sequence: CASSFGTGGKYYEQYF.

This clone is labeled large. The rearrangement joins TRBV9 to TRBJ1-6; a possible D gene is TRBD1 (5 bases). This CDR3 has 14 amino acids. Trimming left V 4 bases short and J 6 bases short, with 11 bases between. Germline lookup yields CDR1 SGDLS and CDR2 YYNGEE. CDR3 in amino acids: CASSTGPLNSPLHF. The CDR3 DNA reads TGTGCCAGCAGCACGGGGCCCCTTAATTCACCCCTCCACTTT.

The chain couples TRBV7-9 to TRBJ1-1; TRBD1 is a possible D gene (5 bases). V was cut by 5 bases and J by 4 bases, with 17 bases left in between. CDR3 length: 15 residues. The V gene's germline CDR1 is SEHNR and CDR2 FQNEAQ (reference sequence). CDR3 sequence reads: CASSQSGLWGTEAFF. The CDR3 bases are TGTGCCAGCAGCCAATCGGGACTGTGGGGCACTGAAGCTTTCTTT.

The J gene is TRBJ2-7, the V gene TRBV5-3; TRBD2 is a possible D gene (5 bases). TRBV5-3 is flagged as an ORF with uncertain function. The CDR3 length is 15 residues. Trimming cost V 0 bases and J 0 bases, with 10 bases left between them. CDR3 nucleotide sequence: TGTGCCAGAAGCTTGGGTCGGGGTAACTCCTACGAGCAGTACTTC. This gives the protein CARSLGRGNSYEQYF.

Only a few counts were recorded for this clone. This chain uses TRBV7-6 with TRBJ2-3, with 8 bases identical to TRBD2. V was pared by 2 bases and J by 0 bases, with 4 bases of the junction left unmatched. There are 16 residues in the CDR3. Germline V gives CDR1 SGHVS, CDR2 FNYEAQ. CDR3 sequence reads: CASSLLPGGSTDTQYF. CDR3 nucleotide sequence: TGTGCCAGCAGCTTACTCCCGGGGGGGAGCACAGATACGCAGTATTTT.

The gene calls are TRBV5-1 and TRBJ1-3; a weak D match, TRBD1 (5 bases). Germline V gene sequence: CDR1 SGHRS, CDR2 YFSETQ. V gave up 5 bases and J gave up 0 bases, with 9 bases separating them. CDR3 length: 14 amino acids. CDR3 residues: CASRDTFSGNTIYF. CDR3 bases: TGCGCCAGCAGGGACACATTCTCTGGAAACACCATATATTTT.

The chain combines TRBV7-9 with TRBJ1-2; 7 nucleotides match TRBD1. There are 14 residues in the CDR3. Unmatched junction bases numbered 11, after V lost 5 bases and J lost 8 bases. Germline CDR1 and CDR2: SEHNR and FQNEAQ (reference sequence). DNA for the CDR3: TGTGCCAGCAGCCAAGGACAGGTCGTTGAGGGCTACACCTTC. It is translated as CASSQGQVVEGYTF.

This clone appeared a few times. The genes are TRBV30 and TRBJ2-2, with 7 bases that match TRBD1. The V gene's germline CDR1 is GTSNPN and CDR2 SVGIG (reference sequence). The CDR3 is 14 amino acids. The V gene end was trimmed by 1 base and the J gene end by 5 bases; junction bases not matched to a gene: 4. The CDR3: CAWSAGQLTGELFF. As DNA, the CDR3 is TGTGCCTGGAGTGCGGGACAGTTGACCGGGGAGCTGTTTTTT.

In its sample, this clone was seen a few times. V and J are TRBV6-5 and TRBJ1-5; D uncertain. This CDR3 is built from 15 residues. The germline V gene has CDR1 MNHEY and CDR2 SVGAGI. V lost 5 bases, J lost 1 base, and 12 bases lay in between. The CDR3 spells CASSITVGSNQPQHF. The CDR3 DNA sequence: TGTGCCAGCAGTATCACGGTGGGGAGCAATCAGCCCCAGCATTTT.

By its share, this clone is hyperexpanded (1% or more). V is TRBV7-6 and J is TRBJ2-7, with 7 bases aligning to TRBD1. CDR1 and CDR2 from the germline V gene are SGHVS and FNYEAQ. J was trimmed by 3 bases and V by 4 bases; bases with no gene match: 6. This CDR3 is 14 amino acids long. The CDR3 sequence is CASSSGDRYYEQYF. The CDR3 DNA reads TGTGCCAGCAGCTCCGGGGACAGATACTACGAGCAGTACTTC.